This T cell receptor beta chain is drawn from a study of cytomegalovirus exposure and HLA in healthy donors. The overall study: The roughly 130 validation repertoires, a later analysis reported, used the same platform as the approximately 730 repertoires from the first cohort.

General study results and limits: The study put 160 or so TCR beta chains on its list as cytomegalovirus-associated. CMV antigen specificity of three CMV-associated chains was confirmed in vitro. Later, an analysis found that TCR clusters from the first cohort tended to co-occur in the roughly 120 validation repertoires.

Repertoires were generated with immunoSEQ multiplex PCR, while TCRdb's copy carries only in-frame clones and drops some. The sample consists of 95,000 to 150,000 clones, approximately 95% of them appearing once. The CDR3 sequence is 12 residues long. Germline V gene lookup returns CDR1 MNHEY and CDR2 SVGAGI. V shed 3 bases, J shed 11 bases, and the junction held 3 bases outside the gene matches. With respect to this clone: No antigen is known for it.

Sequenced sample: PBMCs. This TCR was recovered from a young man in good health and CMV-seronegative. The J gene is TRBJ2-2, the V gene TRBV6-5; 7 bases agree with TRBD1. CDR3 in amino acids: CASSYDRDELFF. The CDR3 nucleotides are TGTGCCAGCAGTTATGACAGGGACGAGCTGTTTTTT.